The clone carrying this T cell receptor (beta chain) was recorded at least ten times. The record originates from a study of early T cells in non-severe SARS-CoV-2 infection. TCRdb processed the 5' RACE reads anew with MiXCR; each CDR3 protein has one entry. The sample includes around 50,000 distinct CDR3 sequences, roughly 12% seen only once; the top ten take approximately 2.9%. This CDR3 has 15 amino acids. This clonotype was obtained from an adult who was a healthcare worker with PCR-confirmed SARS-CoV-2 infection or an uninfected control (not recorded which). The rearrangement joins TRBV21-1 to TRBJ1-6; the listed D gene, TRBD1, was not tested against the DNA. TRBV21-1 is shown as a pseudogene. The sample taken for sequencing was whole blood. The chain's CDR3 is CASSKGDRKNSPLHF. CDR3 nucleotides: TGTGCCAGCAGCAAAGGCGACAGAAAGAATTCACCCCTCCACTTT.